Listed here are 11 T cell receptor beta chains from one sample, sequenced in a study of cytomegalovirus exposure and HLA in healthy donors. It was with 60 Vbeta and 13 Jbeta primers that the PCR ran. Data came from immunoSEQ multiplex PCR; TCRdb stores just in-frame clones and leaves some out. Here the sample spans 200,000 to 250,000 clones, approximately 82% being singletons. Sequenced input: PBMCs. These receptors were collected from a man aged 18 to 35 in good health and CMV-seronegative.

The chain joins TRBV30 to TRBJ1-1, with D tentatively TRBD1 (5 bases). Germline V lookup: CDR1 GTSNPN, CDR2 SVGIG (reference sequence). The CDR3 is made up of 13 amino acids. V was shortened by 0 bases and J by 3 bases, with 8 bases between the two germline ends. The CDR3 bases are TGTGCCTGGAGTGTAGCAGGGTACACTGAAGCTTTCTTT. It yields the protein CAWSVAGYTEAFF.

The chain links TRBV2 to TRBJ1-3; D remains ambiguous. The ends were cut back, 0 bases at V and 4 bases at J, with 10 bases in the middle. Germline-derived CDR1 and CDR2 are SNHLY and FYNNEI. CDR3 length: 15 residues. The CDR3 loop is CASSEAAARGNTIYF. The CDR3 DNA sequence: TGTGCCAGCAGTGAAGCGGCCGCACGAGGAAACACCATATATTTT.

The rearrangement links TRBV11-2 to TRBJ2-7; D remains unclear. V was pared by 3 bases and J by 6 bases, with 6 bases between. This CDR3 has 11 residues. Looked up from germline, CDR1 is SGHAT and CDR2 is FQNNGV. The CDR3 nucleotides are TGTGCCAGCAGCTTCGCAGGCGAGCAGTACTTC. Protein sequence: CASSFAGEQYF.

The rearrangement uses TRBV28 and TRBJ1-1, with 10 bases lining up with TRBD1. The CDR3 has 17 amino acids. V was clipped by 4 bases and J by 0 bases; unmatched bases: 8. The germline V gene has CDR1 MDHEN and CDR2 SYDVKM. CDR3 sequence: CASSSPRQGALNTEAFF. CDR3 bases: TGTGCCAGCAGTTCACCCCGACAGGGGGCTTTGAACACTGAAGCTTTCTTT.

V and J are TRBV7-8 and TRBJ1-5; 7 bases line up with TRBD1. J was trimmed by 3 bases and V by 3 bases; bases with no gene match: 11. Germline V lookup: CDR1 SGHVS, CDR2 FQNEAQ. This CDR3 contains 17 residues. This CDR3 is CASSFDPTGITNQPQHF. The CDR3 region has the DNA TGTGCCAGCAGCTTCGATCCGACAGGGATAACCAATCAGCCCCAGCATTTT.

The sample holds a few counts of this clone. This chain uses TRBV7-2 with TRBJ1-1, with TRBD1 as a possible D gene (6 bases). The CDR3 spans 13 residues. V shed 5 bases and J shed 3 bases, with 10 bases lying between them. Germline V gene data show CDR1 as SGHTA and CDR2 as FQGNSA. The CDR3 protein is CASSRSGDTEAFF. CDR3 sequence (DNA): TGTGCCAGCAGCCGTTCAGGGGACACTGAAGCTTTCTTT.

This clone has a handful of counts. The chain couples TRBV1 to TRBJ2-1; the table's D call, TRBD2, was not checked against the DNA. TRBV1 is a recognized pseudogene. There are 20 residues in the CDR3. The CDR3 loop is CTSSQMGLAGVPFSYNEQFF. DNA for the CDR3: TGCACCAGCAGCCAAATGGGACTAGCGGGAGTTCCATTCTCCTACAATGAGCAGTTCTTC.

This clone was observed once. The rearrangement joins TRBV27 to TRBJ2-5; 8 bases fit TRBD2. Germline V gene sequence: CDR1 MNHEY, CDR2 SMNVEV (reference sequence). V lost 4 bases, J lost 5 bases, and 6 bases stayed unmatched. This CDR3 has 14 residues. The CDR3 region has the DNA TGTGCCAGCAGTTCAGCGGGAGTAAGTGAGACCCAGTACTTC. Its translation is CASSSAGVSETQYF.

V and J are TRBV6-5 and TRBJ2-7; 11 bases align to TRBD2. The CDR3 runs to 15 residues. Germline assignment: CDR1 MNHEY and CDR2 SVGAGI. V lost 0 bases to trimming and J lost 3 bases; unmatched junction nucleotides: 1. The CDR3 is CASSYSGLAGYEQYF. CDR3 sequence (DNA): TGTGCCAGCAGTTACTCCGGACTAGCGGGCTACGAGCAGTACTTC.

The CDR3 loop is CASSARELNNEQFF. The CDR3 bases are TGTGCCAGCAGCGCCCGGGAACTGAACAATGAGCAGTTCTTC. This chain uses TRBV9 with TRBJ2-1, with a weak D call TRBD2 (5 bases). This CDR3 spans 14 amino acids. V lost 3 bases, J lost 5 bases, and 12 bases lay in between. Germline assignment: CDR1 SGDLS and CDR2 YYNGEE. Together with reference TRBV9 and TRBJ2-1, the CDR3 gives the full variable domain: DSGVTQTPKHLITATGQRVTLRCSPRSGDLSVYWYQQSLDQGLQFLIQYYNGEERAKGNILERFSAQQFPDLHSELNLSSLELGDSALYFCASSARELNNEQFFGPGTRLTVL.

The CDR3 spells CASSVAPSYGYTF. DNA for the CDR3: TGTGCCAGCAGCGTAGCTCCTAGCTATGGCTACACCTTC. V gene TRBV9 combines with J gene TRBJ1-2; no reliable D call. This CDR3 has 13 amino acids. Germline CDR1 SGDLS, CDR2 YYNGEE. V was pared by 0 bases and J by 4 bases, with 7 bases between.